Detailed here is one T cell receptor beta chain. The data were taken from a study of blood T cell repertoires in COVID-19. V lost 0 bases to trimming and J lost 3 bases, with 12 bases between them. From germline, CDR1 is SGDLS and CDR2 YYNGEE. The CDR3 is made up of 15 amino acids. The data were produced by immunoSEQ multiplex PCR, yet TCRdb's version contains in-frame clones alone and is incomplete. The sample consists of approximately 240,000 clones, around 88% of them appearing once. The specimen was peripheral blood. This clonotype originated in a woman in her thirties who had recovered from COVID-19. This chain links TRBV9 with TRBJ2-5; tentative D call: TRBD2 (7 bases). CDR3 protein: CASSVAGGPEETQYF. The CDR3 DNA follows: TGTGCCAGCAGCGTAGCCGGGGGGCCTGAAGAGACCCAGTACTTC.